These 21 T cell receptor beta chains came from one sample sequenced in a study of shared clonotypes between healthy human individuals. Here immunoSEQ multiplex PCR was the method, and the copy in TCRdb shows in-frame clones only, minus some. The sample has approximately 640,000 clones; approximately 79% are singletons. Source material: memory CD4+ T cells sorted from blood. Subset described: CD45RA-negative fraction. The receptors stem from a woman under 40 in good health.

V and J are TRBV18 and TRBJ2-2, with 7 bases aligning to TRBD1. CDR1 and CDR2 (germline): KGHSH, LQKENI. There are 15 residues in the CDR3. V lost 4 bases and J lost 1; bases outside the gene matches: 3. CDR3 sequence: CASSRTGQNTGELFF. In nucleotides, the CDR3 is TGTGCCAGCTCACGGACAGGTCAGAACACCGGGGAGCTGTTTTTT.

In this sample, this clone turned up a few times. The chain recombines TRBV11-2 with TRBJ2-5, with 11 nucleotides matching TRBD2. Trimming cost V 5 bases and J 5 bases; bases outside gene matches: 7. Germline CDR1 and CDR2: SGHAT and FQNNGV. The CDR3 spans 15 residues. The DNA of the CDR3 is TGTGCCAGCAGCAGGGGGACTAGCGGAGGGGAGACCCAGTACTTC. It codes for CASSRGTSGGETQYF.

CDR3 sequence reads: CASSEGGAARADTQYF. For the CDR3, the DNA is TGTGCCAGCAGTGAAGGGGGGGCCGCTCGAGCAGATACGCAGTATTTT. The gene calls are TRBV25-1 and TRBJ2-3, with TRBD2 as a possible D gene (7 bases). The CDR3 contains 16 residues. Trimming left V 2 bases short and J 4 bases short, with 16 bases between. Germline V lookup: CDR1 MGHDK, CDR2 SYGVNS.

This chain uses TRBV25-1 with TRBJ1-1; 10 positions match TRBD1. Germline trimming cut 7 bases from V and 2 bases from J; bases unmatched to any gene: 7. CDR1 MGHDK and CDR2 SYGVNS come from the germline V gene. This CDR3 comprises 15 residues. This CDR3 is CASTDRGLFNTEAFF. The CDR3 DNA follows: TGTGCCAGCACCGACAGGGGGCTTTTTAACACTGAAGCTTTCTTT.

The CDR3 protein is CASTEDEFAGELFF. The CDR3 DNA sequence: TGTGCCAGCACGGAAGATGAGTTCGCCGGGGAGCTGTTTTTT. The chain couples TRBV18 to TRBJ2-2; D gene unclear. The CDR3 covers 14 residues. Trimming left V 8 bases short and J 6 bases short, with 16 bases between. CDR1 KGHSH and CDR2 LQKENI come from the germline V gene.

This clone has a handful of counts. The rearrangement links TRBV21-1 to TRBJ2-7; the D segment call TRBD1 is taken from the table without a DNA check. TRBV21-1 represents a pseudogene. This CDR3 contains 13 residues. CDR3 in amino acids: CASTGQDLREQYF. DNA of the CDR3: TGTGCCAGCACGGGACAAGACCTACGAGAGCAGTACTTC.

The chain employs TRBV28 and TRBJ1-5, with a tentative D call TRBD1 (5 bases). The germline V gene has CDR1 MDHEN and CDR2 SYDVKM. V gave up 8 bases and J gave up 3 bases, with 11 bases separating them. The CDR3 spans 13 residues. Written as DNA, the CDR3 is TGTGCCAGCGGCTCGGGGCCCAATCAGCCCCAGCATTTT. This sequence encodes CASGSGPNQPQHF.

The J gene is TRBJ2-1, the V gene TRBV14; no clear D gene. CDR1 and CDR2 (germline): SGHDN, FVKESK. V was shortened by 0 bases and J by 12 bases, with 12 bases between the two germline ends. This CDR3 region has 13 residues. Here the CDR3 reads CASSQDLYTGQFF. The CDR3 bases are TGTGCCAGCAGCCAAGATCTTTATACTGGGCAGTTCTTC.

This CDR3 reads CASHSGANVLTF. CDR3 in DNA: TGCGCCAGTCACTCTGGGGCCAACGTCCTGACTTTC. The chain couples TRBV5-1 to TRBJ2-6; no clear D. Trimming cost V 8 bases and J 0 bases, with 3 bases left between them. The CDR3 totals 12 residues. Germline V CDR1 and CDR2: SGHRS, YFSETQ. Complete variable domain (other parts from reference TRBV5-1 and TRBJ2-6): KAGVTQTPRYLIKTRGQQVTLSCSPISGHRSVSWYQQTPGQGLQFLFEYFSETQRNKGNFPGRFSGRQFSNSRSEMNVSTLELGDSALYLCASHSGANVLTFGAGSRLTVL.

This rearrangement joins TRBV19 to TRBJ2-2; the D gene could be TRBD1 or TRBD2 (6 bases each). V dropped 10 bases and J dropped 2 bases, with 17 bases sitting between them. Germline-derived CDR1 and CDR2 are LNHDA and SQIVND (reference sequence). The CDR3 has 15 amino acids. This CDR3 is CATSRGTSNTGELFF. In nucleotides, the CDR3 is TGTGCCACCTCGAGGGGGACTTCTAACACCGGGGAGCTGTTTTTT.

V and J are TRBV29-1 and TRBJ1-1; D may be TRBD1 (5 bases). The CDR3 is made up of 16 amino acids. The V gene lost 1 base and the J gene lost 2 bases, with 17 bases spanning the gap. Germline-derived CDR1 and CDR2 are SQVTM and ANQGSEA. CDR3 in amino acids: CSVEGFRGRANTEAFF. In nucleotides, the CDR3 is TGCAGCGTTGAAGGGTTCCGGGGACGGGCTAACACTGAAGCTTTCTTT.

The CDR3 region has the DNA TGTGCCAGCAGTCTGTTAAGGGTCTACGAGCAGTACTTC. This encodes CASSLLRVYEQYF. The V gene is TRBV6-5, the J gene TRBJ2-7; D remains ambiguous. The CDR3 is 13 residues long. The germline V gene has CDR1 MNHEY and CDR2 SVGAGI. The V end lost 5 bases, the J end lost 3 bases, and 11 bases lay between the germline ends.

The chain combines TRBV28 with TRBJ2-4, with TRBD1 matching 7 bases. The CDR3 is made up of 16 amino acids. V shed 6 bases, J shed 0 bases, and the junction held 8 bases outside the gene matches. Germline values: CDR1 MDHEN, CDR2 SYDVKM. The CDR3 region is CASRRDSPEAKNIQYF. The CDR3 bases are TGTGCCAGCAGGAGGGACAGCCCTGAAGCCAAAAACATTCAGTACTTC.

V usage is TRBV11-2 and J usage is TRBJ2-5; D may match TRBD1 or TRBD2 (6 bases each). Germline CDR1 is SGHAT and CDR2 is FQNNGV. CDR3 length: 15 amino acids. Trimming took off 7 bases at V and 5 bases at J, with 20 bases between the two ends. CDR3 amino acids: CASTPSRGALETQYF. The CDR3 nucleotides read TGTGCCAGCACCCCAAGTAGGGGGGCGTTGGAGACCCAGTACTTC.

In this sample, this clone turned up a few times. The J gene is TRBJ1-2, the V gene TRBV29-1; perhaps TRBD1 as D (6 bases). The germline V gene has CDR1 SQVTM and CDR2 ANQGSEA. This CDR3 is 12 amino acids long. Trimming cost V 4 bases and J 3 bases, with 9 bases left between them. The CDR3 loop is CSVVEGDYGYTF. The CDR3 nucleotides read TGCAGCGTTGTGGAGGGGGACTATGGCTACACCTTC.

This chain connects TRBV19 to TRBJ2-1, with 10 bases identical to TRBD2. J lost 6 bases, V lost 5 bases, and 13 bases had no gene match. The length of the CDR3 is 17 residues. CDR1 and CDR2 from the germline V gene are LNHDA and SQIVND (reference sequence). The CDR3, as DNA: TGTGCCAGTAGTCCGGGACTAGCGCGCTCCTCCCGCAATGAGCAGTTCTTC. It codes for CASSPGLARSSRNEQFF.

The chain's CDR3 is CASTRRDRGSYEQYF. Written as DNA, the CDR3 is TGTGCCAGCACCCGCCGGGACAGGGGATCCTACGAGCAGTACTTC. The V call is TRBV11-2, the J call TRBJ2-7; TRBD1 matches at 10 bases. Germline V gene sequence: CDR1 SGHAT, CDR2 FQNNGV. V lost 7 bases to trimming and J lost 1 base; unmatched junction nucleotides: 7. The CDR3 covers 15 residues.

The V and J genes are TRBV6-1 and TRBJ2-7; no clear D gene. The CDR3 spans 11 residues. CDR1 and CDR2 from the germline V gene are MNHNS and SASEGT. V lost 6 bases to trimming and J lost 3 bases, with 6 bases between them. DNA of the CDR3: TGTGCCAGCAGGGGTAACTACGAGCAGTACTTC. Translating it yields CASRGNYEQYF.

CDR3 sequence: CASSWLGQGIGEQYF. The CDR3 bases are TGTGCCAGCAGTTGGCTCGGACAGGGGATAGGCGAGCAGTACTTC. The rearrangement joins TRBV6-6 to TRBJ2-7; TRBD1 aligns across 9 bases. The CDR3 length is 15 residues. The junction had 10 bases not matched to a gene; V was cut back by 4 bases and J by 6 bases. Germline CDR1 reads MNHNY; CDR2 reads SVGAGI (reference sequence).

This clone has only a few counts. Other DNA sequences within the sample encode an identical CDR3. The V gene is TRBV5-1, the J gene TRBJ2-1; TRBD1 matches at 9 bases. The CDR3 is made up of 15 amino acids. V was pared by 4 bases and J by 5 bases, with 7 bases of the junction left unmatched. From germline, CDR1 is SGHRS and CDR2 YFSETQ. The CDR3 spells CASSPGQGGDNEQFF. DNA of the CDR3: TGCGCCAGCAGCCCGGGACAGGGCGGAGACAATGAGCAGTTCTTC. The full variable domain, with the rest looked up from reference TRBV5-1 and TRBJ2-1, is KAGVTQTPRYLIKTRGQQVTLSCSPISGHRSVSWYQQTPGQGLQFLFEYFSETQRNKGNFPGRFSGRQFSNSRSEMNVSTLELGDSALYLCASSPGQGGDNEQFFGPGTRLTVL.

J is TRBJ2-6 and V is TRBV4-2; 8 bases map to TRBD1. The CDR3 is 18 residues long. Germline-derived CDR1 and CDR2 are LGHNA and YNFKEQ. V shed 1 base and J 3 bases; nucleotides not matched to a gene: 8. The CDR3 sequence is CASSQVGQGANGANVLTF. The CDR3 coding sequence is TGTGCCAGCAGCCAAGTGGGTCAGGGGGCTAATGGGGCCAACGTCCTGACTTTC.